The present T cell receptor (beta chain) was sequenced within a study of T cells in Graves' hyperthyroidism and ophthalmopathy. Diagnostic assessment was based on clinical symptoms, serum thyroxine and TRAb, thyroid ultrasound and orbital computed tomography. This clonotype has a count of ten or more. Its antigen is unidentified. General study results and limits: Ophthalmopathy and stable hyperthyroidism were told apart by a 13 V-J model.

The CDR3 length is 14 residues. After removal of 8 bases from V and 2 bases from J, the junction contained 6 bases not matched to a gene. The germline CDR1 and CDR2 sequences are SNHLY and FYNNEI. There were TCR beta CDR3 regions amplified from RNA transcripts. HTBI primers were the set used in a first-round RT-PCR of the TCR CDR3. TCRdb reprocessed the multiplex PCR reads with MiXCR, giving one entry per CDR3 protein. This table has hundreds of thousands of distinct CDR3 sequences, 15% to 19% appearing once. This chain joins TRBV2 and TRBJ2-3, with 8 bases fitting TRBD2. Specimen: blood. The clonotype comes from a woman aged 18-35 years with Graves' hyperthyroidism. CDR3 nucleotide sequence: TGTGCCAGCGCCCCAGCGGGAGACACAGATACGCAGTATTTT. Its protein product is CASAPAGDTDTQYF. The complete variable domain, with remaining parts taken from reference TRBV2 and TRBJ2-3, reads EPEVTQTPSHQVTQMGQEVILRCVPISNHLYFYWYRQILGQKVEFLVSFYNNEISEKSEIFDDQFSVERPDGSNFTLKIRSTKLEDSAMYFCASAPAGDTDTQYFGPGTRLTVL.